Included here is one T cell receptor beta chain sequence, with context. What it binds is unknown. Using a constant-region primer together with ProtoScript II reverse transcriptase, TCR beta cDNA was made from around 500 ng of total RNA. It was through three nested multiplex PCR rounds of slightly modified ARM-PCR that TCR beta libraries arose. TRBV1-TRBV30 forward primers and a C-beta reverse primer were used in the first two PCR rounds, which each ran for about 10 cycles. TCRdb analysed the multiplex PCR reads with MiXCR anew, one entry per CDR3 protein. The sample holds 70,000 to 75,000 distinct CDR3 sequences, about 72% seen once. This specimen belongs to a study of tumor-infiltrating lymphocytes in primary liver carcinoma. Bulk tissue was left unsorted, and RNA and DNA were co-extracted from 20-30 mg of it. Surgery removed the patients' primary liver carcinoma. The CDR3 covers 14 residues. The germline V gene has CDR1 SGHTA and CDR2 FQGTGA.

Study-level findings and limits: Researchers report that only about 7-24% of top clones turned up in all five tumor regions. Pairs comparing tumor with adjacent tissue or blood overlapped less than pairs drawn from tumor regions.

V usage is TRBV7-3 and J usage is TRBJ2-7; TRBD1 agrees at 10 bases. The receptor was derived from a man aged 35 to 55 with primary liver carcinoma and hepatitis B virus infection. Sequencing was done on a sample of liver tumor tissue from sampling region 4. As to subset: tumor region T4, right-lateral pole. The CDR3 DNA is TGTACCGGCAGCCTCGGTGGGGACAGGGGAGAGCAGTACTTC. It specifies CTGSLGGDRGEQYF.